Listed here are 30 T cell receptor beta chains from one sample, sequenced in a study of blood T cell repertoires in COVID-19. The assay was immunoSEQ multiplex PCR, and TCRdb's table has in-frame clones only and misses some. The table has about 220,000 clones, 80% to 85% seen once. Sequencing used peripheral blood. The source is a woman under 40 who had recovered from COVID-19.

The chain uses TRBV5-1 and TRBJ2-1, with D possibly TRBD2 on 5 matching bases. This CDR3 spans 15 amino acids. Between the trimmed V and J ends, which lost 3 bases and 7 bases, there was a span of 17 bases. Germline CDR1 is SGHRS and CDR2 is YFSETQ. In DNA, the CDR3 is TGCGCCAGCAGCTCTTTAGGAGGCTTAGGGAATGAGCAGTTCTTC. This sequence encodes CASSSLGGLGNEQFF.

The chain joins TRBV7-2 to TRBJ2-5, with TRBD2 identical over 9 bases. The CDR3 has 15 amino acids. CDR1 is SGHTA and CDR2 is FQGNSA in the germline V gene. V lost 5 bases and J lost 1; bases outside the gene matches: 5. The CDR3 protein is CASSTGTSLQETQYF. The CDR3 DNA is TGTGCCAGCAGCACCGGGACTAGCCTCCAAGAGACCCAGTACTTC.

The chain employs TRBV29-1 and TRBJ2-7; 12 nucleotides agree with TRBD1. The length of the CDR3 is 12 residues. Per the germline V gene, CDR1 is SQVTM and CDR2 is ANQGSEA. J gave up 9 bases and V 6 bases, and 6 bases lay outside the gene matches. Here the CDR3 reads CSVAGTGGGQYF. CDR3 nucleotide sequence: TGCAGCGTCGCCGGGACAGGGGGCGGGCAGTACTTC.

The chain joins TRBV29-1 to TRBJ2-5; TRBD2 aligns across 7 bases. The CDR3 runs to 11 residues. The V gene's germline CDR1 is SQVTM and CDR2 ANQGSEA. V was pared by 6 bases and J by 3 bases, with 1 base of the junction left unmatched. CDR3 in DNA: TGCAGCGTAAGCGGGAAAGAGACCCAGTACTTC. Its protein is CSVSGKETQYF.

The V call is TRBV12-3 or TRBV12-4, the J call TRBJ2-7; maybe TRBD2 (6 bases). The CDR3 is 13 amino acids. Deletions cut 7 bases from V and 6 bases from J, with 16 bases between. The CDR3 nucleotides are TGTGCCAGCACCCCTACTAGCCTTGGCGAGCAGTACTTC. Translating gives CASTPTSLGEQYF.

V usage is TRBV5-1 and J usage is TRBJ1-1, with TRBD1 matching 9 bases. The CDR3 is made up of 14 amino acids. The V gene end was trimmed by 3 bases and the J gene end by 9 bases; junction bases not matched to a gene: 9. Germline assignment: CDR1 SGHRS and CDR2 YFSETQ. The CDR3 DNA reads TGCGCCAGCAGCTCATCCCCGGGACAGGGAAAAGCTTTCTTT. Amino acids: CASSSSPGQGKAFF.

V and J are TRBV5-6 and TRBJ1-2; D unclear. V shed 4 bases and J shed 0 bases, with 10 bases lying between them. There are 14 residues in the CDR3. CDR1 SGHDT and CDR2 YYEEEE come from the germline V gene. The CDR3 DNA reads TGTGCCAGCAGCCCACTGAACGCTAACTATGGCTACACCTTC. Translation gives CASSPLNANYGYTF. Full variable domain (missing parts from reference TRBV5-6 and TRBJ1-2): DAGVTQSPTHLIKTRGQQVTLRCSPKSGHDTVSWYQQALGQGPQFIFQYYEEEERQRGNFPDRFSGHQFPNYSSELNVNALLLGDSALYLCASSPLNANYGYTFGSGTRLTVV.

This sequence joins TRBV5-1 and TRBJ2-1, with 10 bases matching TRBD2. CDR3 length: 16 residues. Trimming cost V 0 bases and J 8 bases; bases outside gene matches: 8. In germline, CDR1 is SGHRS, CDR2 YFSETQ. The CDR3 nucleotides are TGCGCCAGCAGCTTGGTTAGCGGGAGGTATTACGATGAGCAGTTCTTC. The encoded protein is CASSLVSGRYYDEQFF.

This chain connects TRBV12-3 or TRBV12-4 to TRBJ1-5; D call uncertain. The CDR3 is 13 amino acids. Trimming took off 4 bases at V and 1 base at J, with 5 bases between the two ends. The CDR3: CASSSQSNQPQHF. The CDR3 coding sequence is TGTGCCAGCAGTTCCCAGAGCAATCAGCCCCAGCATTTT.

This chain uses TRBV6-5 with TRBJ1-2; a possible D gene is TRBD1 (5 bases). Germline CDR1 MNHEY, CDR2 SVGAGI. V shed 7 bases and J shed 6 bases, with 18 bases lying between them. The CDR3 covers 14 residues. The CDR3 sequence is CASTFGGSPNGYTF. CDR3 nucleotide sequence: TGTGCCAGCACCTTTGGGGGGTCCCCCAATGGCTACACCTTC.

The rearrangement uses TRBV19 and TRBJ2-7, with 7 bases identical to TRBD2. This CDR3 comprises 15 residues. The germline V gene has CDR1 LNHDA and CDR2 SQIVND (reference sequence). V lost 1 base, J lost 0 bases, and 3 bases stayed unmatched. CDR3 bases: TGTGCCAGTAGTATAGGTGCGGGAGTCTCCTACGAGCAGTACTTC. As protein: CASSIGAGVSYEQYF.

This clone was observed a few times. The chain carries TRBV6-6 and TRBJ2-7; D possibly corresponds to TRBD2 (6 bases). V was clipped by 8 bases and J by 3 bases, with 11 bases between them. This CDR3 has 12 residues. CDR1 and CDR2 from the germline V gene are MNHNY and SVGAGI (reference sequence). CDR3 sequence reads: CASGRDFYEQYF. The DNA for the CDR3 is TGTGCCAGCGGCAGGGACTTCTACGAGCAGTACTTC.

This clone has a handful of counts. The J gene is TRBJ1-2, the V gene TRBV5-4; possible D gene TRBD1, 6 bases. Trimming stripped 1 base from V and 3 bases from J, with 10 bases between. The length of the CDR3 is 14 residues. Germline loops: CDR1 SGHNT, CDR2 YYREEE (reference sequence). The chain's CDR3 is CASSLRGADYGYTF. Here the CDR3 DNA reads TGTGCCAGCAGCTTGCGGGGGGCGGACTATGGCTACACCTTC.

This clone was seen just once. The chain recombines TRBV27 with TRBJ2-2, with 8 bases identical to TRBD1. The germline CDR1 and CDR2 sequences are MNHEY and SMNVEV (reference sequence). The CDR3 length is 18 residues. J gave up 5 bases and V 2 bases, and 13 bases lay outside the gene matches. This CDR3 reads CASSLMGPQGGNTGELFF. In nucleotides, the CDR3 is TGTGCCAGCAGTTTAATGGGCCCACAGGGGGGAAATACCGGGGAGCTGTTTTTT.

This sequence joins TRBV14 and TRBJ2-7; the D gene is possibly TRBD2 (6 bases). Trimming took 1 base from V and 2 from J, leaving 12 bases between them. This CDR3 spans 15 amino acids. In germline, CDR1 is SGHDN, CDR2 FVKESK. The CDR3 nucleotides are TGTGCCAGCAGCCAAGGCGGGAAACCCCCCTACGAGCAGTACTTC. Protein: CASSQGGKPPYEQYF.

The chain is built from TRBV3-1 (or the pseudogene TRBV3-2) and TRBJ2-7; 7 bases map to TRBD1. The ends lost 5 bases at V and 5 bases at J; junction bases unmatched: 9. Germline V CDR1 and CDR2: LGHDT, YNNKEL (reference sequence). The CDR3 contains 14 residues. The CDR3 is CASSSGTEPHEQYF. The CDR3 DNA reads TGTGCCAGCAGCTCAGGGACAGAACCTCACGAGCAGTACTTC.

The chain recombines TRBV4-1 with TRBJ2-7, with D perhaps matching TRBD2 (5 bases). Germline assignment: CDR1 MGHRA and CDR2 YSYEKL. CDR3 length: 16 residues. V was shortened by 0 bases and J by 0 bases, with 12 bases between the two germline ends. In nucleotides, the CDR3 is TGCGCCAGCAGCCAAGACAAGCGGAGGAGCTCCTACGAGCAGTACTTC. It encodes CASSQDKRRSSYEQYF.

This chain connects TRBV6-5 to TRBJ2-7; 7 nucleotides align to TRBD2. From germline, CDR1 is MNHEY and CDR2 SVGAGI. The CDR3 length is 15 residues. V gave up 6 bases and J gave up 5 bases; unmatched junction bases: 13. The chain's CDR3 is CASSYAGTTIHEQYF. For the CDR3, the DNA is TGTGCCAGCAGCTACGCCGGGACTACCATCCACGAGCAGTACTTC.

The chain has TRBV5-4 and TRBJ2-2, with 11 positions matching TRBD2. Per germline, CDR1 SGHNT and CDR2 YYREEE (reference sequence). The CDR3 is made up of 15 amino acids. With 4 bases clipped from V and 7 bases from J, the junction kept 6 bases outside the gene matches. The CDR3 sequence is CASSPAGLAVGELFF. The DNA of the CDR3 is TGTGCCAGCAGCCCCGCGGGACTAGCGGTCGGGGAGCTGTTTTTT.

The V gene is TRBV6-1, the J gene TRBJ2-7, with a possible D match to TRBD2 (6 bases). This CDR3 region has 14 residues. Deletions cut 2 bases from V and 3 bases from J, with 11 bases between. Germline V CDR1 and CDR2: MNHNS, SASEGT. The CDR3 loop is CASSENADYYEQYF. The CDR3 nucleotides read TGTGCCAGCAGTGAAAACGCGGACTACTACGAGCAGTACTTC.

The CDR3 reads CASSYQHGGNEQYF. The CDR3 DNA reads as TGTGCCAGCAGTTACCAACACGGGGGGAACGAGCAGTACTTC. This chain uses TRBV6-5 with TRBJ2-7; the match to TRBD2 covers 7 bases. The CDR3 runs to 14 residues. With 2 bases clipped from V and 5 bases from J, the junction kept 6 bases outside the gene matches. In germline, CDR1 is MNHEY, CDR2 SVGAGI.

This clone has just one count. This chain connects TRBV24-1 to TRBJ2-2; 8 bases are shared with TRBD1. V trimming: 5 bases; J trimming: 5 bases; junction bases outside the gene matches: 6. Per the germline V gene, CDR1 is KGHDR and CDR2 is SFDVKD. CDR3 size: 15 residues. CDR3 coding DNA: TGTGCCACCAGTGGTCGCTACAGGGGGACCGGGGAGCTGTTTTTT. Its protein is CATSGRYRGTGELFF.

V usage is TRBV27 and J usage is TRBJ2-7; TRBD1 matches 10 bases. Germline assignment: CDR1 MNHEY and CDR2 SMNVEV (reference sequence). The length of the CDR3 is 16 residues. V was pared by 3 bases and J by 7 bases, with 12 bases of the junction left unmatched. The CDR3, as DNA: TGTGCCAGCAGTTTTACATTCGGGACAGGGGCACGAGAGCAGTACTTC. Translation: CASSFTFGTGAREQYF.

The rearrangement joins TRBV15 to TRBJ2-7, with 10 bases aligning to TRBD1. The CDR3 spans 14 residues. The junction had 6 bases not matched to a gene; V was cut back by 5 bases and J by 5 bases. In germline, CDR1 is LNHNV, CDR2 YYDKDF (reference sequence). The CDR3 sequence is CATSERDRGDEQYF. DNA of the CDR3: TGTGCCACCAGCGAACGGGACAGGGGAGACGAGCAGTACTTC.

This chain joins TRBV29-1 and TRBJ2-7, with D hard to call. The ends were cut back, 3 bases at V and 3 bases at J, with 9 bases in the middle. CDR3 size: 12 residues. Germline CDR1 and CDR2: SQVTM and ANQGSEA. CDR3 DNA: TGCAGCGTTGATGGCCAAAACTACGAGCAGTACTTC. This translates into CSVDGQNYEQYF.

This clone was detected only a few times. CDR3 in amino acids: CASSTFRQGFDGYTF. In DNA, the CDR3 is TGCGCCAGCAGCACATTCCGACAGGGTTTCGATGGCTACACCTTC. The chain carries TRBV5-1 and TRBJ1-2; 7 bases fit TRBD1. With 4 bases clipped from V and 6 bases from J, the junction kept 12 bases outside the gene matches. The CDR3 sequence is 15 residues long. Germline V lookup: CDR1 SGHRS, CDR2 YFSETQ.

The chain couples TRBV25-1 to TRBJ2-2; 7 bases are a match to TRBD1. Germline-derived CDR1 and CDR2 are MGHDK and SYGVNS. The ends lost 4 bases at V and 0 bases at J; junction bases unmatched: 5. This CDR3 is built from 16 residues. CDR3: CASSVWTGSNTGELFF. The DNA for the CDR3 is TGTGCCAGCAGTGTTTGGACAGGATCGAACACCGGGGAGCTGTTTTTT.

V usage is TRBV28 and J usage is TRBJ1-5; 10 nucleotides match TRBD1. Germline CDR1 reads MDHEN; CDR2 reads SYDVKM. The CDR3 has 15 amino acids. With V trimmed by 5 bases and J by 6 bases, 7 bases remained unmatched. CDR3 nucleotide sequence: TGTGCCAGCAGTCCGGGACAGGGGATCGGTCAGCCCCAGCATTTT. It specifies CASSPGQGIGQPQHF.

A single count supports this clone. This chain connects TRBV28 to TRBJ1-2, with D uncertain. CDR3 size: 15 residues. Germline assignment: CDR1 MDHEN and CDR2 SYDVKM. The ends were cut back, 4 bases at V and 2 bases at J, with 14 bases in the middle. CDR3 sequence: CASSCVGDLNYGYTF. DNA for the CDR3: TGTGCCAGCAGTTGTGTAGGCGACTTGAACTATGGCTACACCTTC.

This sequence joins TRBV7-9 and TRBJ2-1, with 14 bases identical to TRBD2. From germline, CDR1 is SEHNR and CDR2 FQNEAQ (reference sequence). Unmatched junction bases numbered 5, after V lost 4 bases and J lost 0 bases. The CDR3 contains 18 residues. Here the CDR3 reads CASSYSGTSGSSYNEQFF. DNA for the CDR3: TGTGCCAGCAGCTACTCCGGGACTAGCGGGAGCTCCTACAATGAGCAGTTCTTC.